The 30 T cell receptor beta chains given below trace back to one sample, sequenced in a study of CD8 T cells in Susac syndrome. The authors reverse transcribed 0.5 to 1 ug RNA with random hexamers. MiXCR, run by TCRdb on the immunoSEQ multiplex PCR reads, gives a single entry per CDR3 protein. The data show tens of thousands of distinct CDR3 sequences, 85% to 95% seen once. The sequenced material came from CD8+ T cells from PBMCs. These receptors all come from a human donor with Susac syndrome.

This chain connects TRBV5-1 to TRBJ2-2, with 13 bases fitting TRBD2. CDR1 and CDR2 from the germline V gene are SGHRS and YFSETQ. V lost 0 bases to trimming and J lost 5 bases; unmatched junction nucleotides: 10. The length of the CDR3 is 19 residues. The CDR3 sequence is CASSLGLAGGSAGTGELFF. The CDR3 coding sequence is TGCGCCAGCAGCTTGGGACTAGCGGGAGGATCGGCGGGGACCGGGGAGCTGTTTTTT. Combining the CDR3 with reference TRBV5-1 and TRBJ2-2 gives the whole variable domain KAGVTQTPRYLIKTRGQQVTLSCSPISGHRSVSWYQQTPGQGLQFLFEYFSETQRNKGNFPGRFSGRQFSNSRSEMNVSTLELGDSALYLCASSLGLAGGSAGTGELFFGEGSRLTVL.

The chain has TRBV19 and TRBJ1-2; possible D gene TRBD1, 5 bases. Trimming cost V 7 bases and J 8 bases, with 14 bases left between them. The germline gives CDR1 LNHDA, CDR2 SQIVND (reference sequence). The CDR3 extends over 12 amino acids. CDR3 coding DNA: TGTGCCAGTAACTCGGGGCTCTCAGGCTACACCTTC. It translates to CASNSGLSGYTF.

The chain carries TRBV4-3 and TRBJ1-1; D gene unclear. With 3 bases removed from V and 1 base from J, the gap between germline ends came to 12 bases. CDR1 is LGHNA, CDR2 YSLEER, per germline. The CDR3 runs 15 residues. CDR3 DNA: TGCGCCAGCAGCCATGATTGGACGGAGAACACTGAAGCTTTCTTT. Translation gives CASSHDWTENTEAFF.

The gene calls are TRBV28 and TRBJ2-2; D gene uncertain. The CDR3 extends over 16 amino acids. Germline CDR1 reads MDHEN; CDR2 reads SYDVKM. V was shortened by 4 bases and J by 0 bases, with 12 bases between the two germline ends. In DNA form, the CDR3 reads TGTGCCAGCAGTTCCAGTATACGAGCGAACACCGGGGAGCTGTTTTTT. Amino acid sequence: CASSSSIRANTGELFF.

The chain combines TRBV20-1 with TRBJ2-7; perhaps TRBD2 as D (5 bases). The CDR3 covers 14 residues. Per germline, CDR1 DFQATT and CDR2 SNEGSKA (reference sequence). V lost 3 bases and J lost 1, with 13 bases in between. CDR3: CSASGRSASYEQYF. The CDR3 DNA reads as TGCAGTGCTAGTGGGAGATCGGCTTCCTACGAGCAGTACTTC.

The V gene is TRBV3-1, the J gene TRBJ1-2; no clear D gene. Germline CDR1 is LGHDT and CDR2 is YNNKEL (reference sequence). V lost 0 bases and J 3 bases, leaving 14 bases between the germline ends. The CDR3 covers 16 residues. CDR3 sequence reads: CASSQDPRLLDYGYTF. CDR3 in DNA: TGTGCCAGCAGCCAAGATCCGAGACTCTTAGACTATGGCTACACCTTC.

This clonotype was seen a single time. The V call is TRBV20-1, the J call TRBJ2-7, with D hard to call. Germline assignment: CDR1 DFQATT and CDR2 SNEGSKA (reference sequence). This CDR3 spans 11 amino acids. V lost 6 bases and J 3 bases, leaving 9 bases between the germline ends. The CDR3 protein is CSAPAGYEQYF. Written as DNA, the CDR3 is TGCAGTGCCCCCGCCGGCTACGAGCAGTACTTC.

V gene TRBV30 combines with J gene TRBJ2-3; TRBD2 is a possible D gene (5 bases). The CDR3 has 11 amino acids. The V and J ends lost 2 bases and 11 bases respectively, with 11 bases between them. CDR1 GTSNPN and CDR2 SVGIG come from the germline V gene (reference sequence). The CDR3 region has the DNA TGTGCCTGGAGTCCCATACGGGAGCAGTATTTT. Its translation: CAWSPIREQYF.

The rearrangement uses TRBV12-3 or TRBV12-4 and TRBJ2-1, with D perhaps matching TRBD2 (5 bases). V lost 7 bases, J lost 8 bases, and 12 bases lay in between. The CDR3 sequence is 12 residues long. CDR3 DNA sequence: TGTGCCAGCACCGCCCCGGGGTATGAGCAGTTCTTC. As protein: CASTAPGYEQFF.

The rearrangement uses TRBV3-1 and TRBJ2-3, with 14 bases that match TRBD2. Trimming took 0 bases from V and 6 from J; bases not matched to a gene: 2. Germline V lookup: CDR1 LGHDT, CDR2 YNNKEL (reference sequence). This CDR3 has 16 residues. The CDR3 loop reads CASSQDGTSGSDTQYF. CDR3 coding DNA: TGTGCCAGCAGCCAAGATGGGACTAGCGGGAGCGATACGCAGTATTTT.

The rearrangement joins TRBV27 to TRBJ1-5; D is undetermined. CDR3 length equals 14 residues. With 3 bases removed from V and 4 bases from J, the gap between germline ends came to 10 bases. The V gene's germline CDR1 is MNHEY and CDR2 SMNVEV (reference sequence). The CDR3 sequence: CASSFLDGNQPQHF. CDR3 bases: TGTGCCAGCAGTTTCCTGGACGGGAATCAGCCCCAGCATTTT.

CDR3 sequence (DNA): TGTGCCAGCAGCGCAACGACTGGACTAGCGGGAGATGAGCAGTTCTTC. It specifies CASSATTGLAGDEQFF. The rearrangement uses TRBV7-2 and TRBJ2-1, with TRBD2 identical over 13 bases. The CDR3 runs 16 residues. Germline V lookup: CDR1 SGHTA, CDR2 FQGNSA. V lost 5 bases to trimming and J lost 8 bases; unmatched junction nucleotides: 9.

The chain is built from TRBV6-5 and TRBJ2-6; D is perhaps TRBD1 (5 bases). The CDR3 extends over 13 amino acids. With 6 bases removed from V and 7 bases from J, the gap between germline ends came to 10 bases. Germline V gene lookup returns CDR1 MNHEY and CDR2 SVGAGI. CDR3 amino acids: CASSLGVANVLTF. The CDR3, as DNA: TGTGCCAGCAGCCTAGGGGTAGCCAACGTCCTGACTTTC.

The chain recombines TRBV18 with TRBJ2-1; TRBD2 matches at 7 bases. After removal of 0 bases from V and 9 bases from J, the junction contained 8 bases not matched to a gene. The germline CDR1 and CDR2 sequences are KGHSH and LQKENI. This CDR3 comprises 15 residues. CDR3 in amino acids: CASSPPEAGIGEQFF. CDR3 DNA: TGTGCCAGCTCACCACCCGAAGCGGGGATCGGTGAGCAGTTCTTC.

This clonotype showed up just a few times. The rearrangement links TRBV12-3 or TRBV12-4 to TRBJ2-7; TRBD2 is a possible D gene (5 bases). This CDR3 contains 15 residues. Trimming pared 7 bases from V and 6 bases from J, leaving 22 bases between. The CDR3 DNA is TGTGCCAGCACCGTTTCCAGGAGGTGGAATGGCGAGCAGTACTTC. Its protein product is CASTVSRRWNGEQYF.

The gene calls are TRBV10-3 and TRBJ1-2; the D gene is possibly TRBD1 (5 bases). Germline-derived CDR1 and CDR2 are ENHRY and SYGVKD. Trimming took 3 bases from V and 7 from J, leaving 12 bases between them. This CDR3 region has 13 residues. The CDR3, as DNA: TGTGCCATCAGTGACGTCAGGGACCCTGGCTACACCTTC. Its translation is CAISDVRDPGYTF.

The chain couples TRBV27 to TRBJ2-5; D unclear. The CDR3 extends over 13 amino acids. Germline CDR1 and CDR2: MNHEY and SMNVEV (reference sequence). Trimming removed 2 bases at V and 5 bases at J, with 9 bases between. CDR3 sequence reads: CASSLGQVETQYF. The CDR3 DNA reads TGTGCCAGCAGTTTAGGGCAGGTGGAGACCCAGTACTTC.

The CDR3 loop reads CSVDRGPYEQYF. CDR3 nucleotides: TGCAGCGTTGACAGGGGTCCCTACGAGCAGTACTTC. The chain uses TRBV29-1 and TRBJ2-7, with D perhaps matching TRBD1 (6 bases). The CDR3 loop spans 12 amino acids. V was pared by 3 bases and J by 2 bases, with 8 bases between. Germline V lookup: CDR1 SQVTM, CDR2 ANQGSEA.

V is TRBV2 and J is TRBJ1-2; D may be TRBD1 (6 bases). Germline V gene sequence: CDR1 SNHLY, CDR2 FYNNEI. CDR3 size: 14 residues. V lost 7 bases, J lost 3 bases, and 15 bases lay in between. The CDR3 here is CASTEWGADYGYTF. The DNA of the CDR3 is TGTGCCAGCACCGAATGGGGGGCTGACTATGGCTACACCTTC.

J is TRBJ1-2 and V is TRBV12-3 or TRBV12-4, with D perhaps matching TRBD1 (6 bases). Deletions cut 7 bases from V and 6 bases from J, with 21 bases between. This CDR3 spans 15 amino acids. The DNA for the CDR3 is TGTGCCAGCACCTGGCACTCGACAGGAGAGAATGGCTACACCTTC. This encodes CASTWHSTGENGYTF.

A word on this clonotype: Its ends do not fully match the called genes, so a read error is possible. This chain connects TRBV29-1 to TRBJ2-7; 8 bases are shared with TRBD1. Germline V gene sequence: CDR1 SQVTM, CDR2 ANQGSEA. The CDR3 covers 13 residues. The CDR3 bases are TGCAGCGTTGACGCAGGGGGCTCCCACGAGCAGTACTTC. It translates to CSVDAGGSHEQYF.

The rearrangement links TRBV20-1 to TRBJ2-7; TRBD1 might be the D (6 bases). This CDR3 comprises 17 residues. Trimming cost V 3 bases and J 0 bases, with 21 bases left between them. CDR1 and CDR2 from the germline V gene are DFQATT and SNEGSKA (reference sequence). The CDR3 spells CSASRAQGPVPSYEQYF. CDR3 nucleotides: TGCAGTGCTAGCCGCGCCCAGGGGCCGGTTCCCTCCTACGAGCAGTACTTC.

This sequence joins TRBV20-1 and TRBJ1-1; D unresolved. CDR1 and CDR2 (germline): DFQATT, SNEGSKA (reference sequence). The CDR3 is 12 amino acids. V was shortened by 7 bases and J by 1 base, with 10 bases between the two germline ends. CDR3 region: CSGQEPNTEAFF. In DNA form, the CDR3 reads TGCAGTGGCCAGGAACCGAACACTGAAGCTTTCTTT.

CDR3 sequence reads: CASRKREGGSDGELFF. CDR3 coding DNA: TGTGCCAGCAGAAAGCGGGAGGGCGGATCGGACGGGGAGCTGTTTTTT. The chain uses TRBV7-9 and TRBJ2-2; 10 bases line up with TRBD2. The J segment lost 7 bases and the V segment lost 6 bases, leaving 11 bases of the junction unmatched. The CDR3 has 16 residues. The germline V gene encodes CDR1 SEHNR and CDR2 FQNEAQ (reference sequence).

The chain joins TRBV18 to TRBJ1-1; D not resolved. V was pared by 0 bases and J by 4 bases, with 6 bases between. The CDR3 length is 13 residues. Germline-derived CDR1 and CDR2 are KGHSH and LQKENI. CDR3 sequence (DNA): TGTGCCAGCTCACCACCATCATCCACTGAAGCTTTCTTT. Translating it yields CASSPPSSTEAFF.

CDR3 region: CSVELGWADTQYF. The CDR3 DNA sequence: TGCAGCGTTGAACTGGGTTGGGCGGATACGCAGTATTTT. The chain links TRBV29-1 to TRBJ2-3; D is unresolved. Trimming stripped 2 bases from V and 6 bases from J, with 12 bases between. CDR1 and CDR2 (germline): SQVTM, ANQGSEA. This CDR3 region has 13 residues.

Here the CDR3 reads CASSEDVRGLAAFNEQFF. In nucleotides, the CDR3 is TGTGCCAGCAGCGAGGACGTGCGGGGACTAGCGGCATTCAATGAGCAGTTCTTC. The V and J genes are TRBV21-1 and TRBJ2-1; whether TRBD2, the table's D call, matches the DNA was not checked. TRBV21-1 constitutes a pseudogene. CDR3 length: 18 residues.

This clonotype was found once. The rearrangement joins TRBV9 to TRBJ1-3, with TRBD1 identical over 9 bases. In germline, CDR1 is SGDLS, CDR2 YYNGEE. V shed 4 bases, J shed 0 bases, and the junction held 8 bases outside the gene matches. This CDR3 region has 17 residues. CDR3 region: CASSPWTGANSGNTIYF. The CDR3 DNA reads TGTGCCAGCAGCCCTTGGACAGGGGCCAACTCTGGAAACACCATATATTTT.

The CDR3 spells CASSFGETLADTQYF. DNA of the CDR3: TGTGCCAGCAGTTTCGGGGAGACCCTGGCAGATACGCAGTATTTT. V gene TRBV27 combines with J gene TRBJ2-3, with a tentative D call TRBD2 (5 bases). Germline CDR1 is MNHEY and CDR2 is SMNVEV (reference sequence). CDR3 size: 15 residues. Deletions cut 3 bases from V and 4 bases from J, with 14 bases between.

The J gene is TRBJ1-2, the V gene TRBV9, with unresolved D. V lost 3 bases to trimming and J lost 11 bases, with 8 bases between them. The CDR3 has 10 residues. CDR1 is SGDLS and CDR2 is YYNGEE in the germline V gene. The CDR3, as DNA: TGTGCCAGCAGCGGAGGAGATTACACCTTC. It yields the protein CASSGGDYTF.